Below, 21 T cell receptor beta chains from the same sample are listed, as sequenced in a study of T cell repertoires in cytomegalovirus infection. Their target antigens are unknown. TCRdb itself ran the reads through MiXCR, one entry per CDR3 protein. The sample shows 80,000 or so distinct CDR3 sequences, approximately 40% of them seen only once. The sample here was CD8+ T cells from cultured PBMCs, taken from culture after CMV antigen stimulation. All receptors come from a human donor in good health (CMV status not recorded). Some clones in this sample may be carry-over from other donors' samples.

V gene TRBV28 combines with J gene TRBJ2-3; possibly TRBD2 for D (6 bases). The CDR3 length is 14 residues. V lost 6 bases to trimming and J lost 2 bases, with 12 bases between them. Germline loops: CDR1 MDHEN, CDR2 SYDVKM. CDR3 amino acids: CASRLGGNTDTQYF. The CDR3 DNA reads TGTGCCAGCAGACTAGGCGGGAACACAGATACGCAGTATTTT.

This clonotype appeared a few times. The chain carries TRBV7-6 and TRBJ1-5; unclear D gene. This CDR3 comprises 13 residues. Per the germline V gene, CDR1 is SGHVS and CDR2 is FNYEAQ. Trimming shortened V by 1 base and J by 11 bases, and 12 bases separated the two germline ends. The CDR3 loop is CASSLGSDSAQHF. As DNA, the CDR3 is TGTGCCAGCAGCTTAGGCTCAGATTCGGCCCAGCATTTT.

This chain joins TRBV6-1 and TRBJ2-7; D is tentatively TRBD1 or TRBD2 (5 bases each). V lost 2 bases and J lost 6, with 23 bases in between. The CDR3 is 17 amino acids. Germline lookup yields CDR1 MNHNS and CDR2 SASEGT. The CDR3: CASSESLAAGTRFEQYF. As DNA, the CDR3 is TGTGCCAGCAGTGAATCGTTGGCGGCAGGGACGCGGTTCGAGCAGTACTTC.

The rearrangement joins TRBV9 to TRBJ2-7; D ambiguous. V was clipped by 0 bases and J by 1 base, with 8 bases between them. In germline, CDR1 is SGDLS, CDR2 YYNGEE. The CDR3 has 14 amino acids. The CDR3 region is CASSVAPDSYEQYF. The CDR3 DNA reads TGTGCCAGCAGCGTAGCCCCAGATTCCTACGAGCAGTACTTC.

This chain joins TRBV7-6 and TRBJ1-4; TRBD1 might be the D (6 bases). The CDR3 is 14 amino acids. Germline V lookup: CDR1 SGHVS, CDR2 FNYEAQ. The V and J ends lost 5 bases and 5 bases respectively, with 12 bases between them. This chain's CDR3 is CASSPRDTNEKLFF. CDR3 DNA sequence: TGTGCCAGCAGCCCCAGGGACACCAATGAAAAACTGTTTTTT.

The chain has TRBV19 and TRBJ2-1; 10 nucleotides agree with TRBD2. The J segment lost 8 bases and the V segment lost 7 bases, leaving 8 bases of the junction unmatched. The CDR3 is 14 residues long. Per germline, CDR1 LNHDA and CDR2 SQIVND (reference sequence). CDR3 DNA sequence: TGTGCCAGTAAAGGGCTAGCGGGGGTCGATGAGCAGTTCTTC. It yields the protein CASKGLAGVDEQFF. Together with reference TRBV19 and TRBJ2-1, the CDR3 gives the full variable domain: DGGITQSPKYLFRKEGQNVTLSCEQNLNHDAMYWYRQDPGQGLRLIYYSQIVNDFQKGDIAEGYSVSREKKESFPLTVTSAQKNPTAFYLCASKGLAGVDEQFFGPGTRLTVL.

The chain is built from TRBV6-4 and TRBJ1-1; weak D call: TRBD1 (5 bases). Trimming took off 6 bases at V and 4 bases at J, with 12 bases between the two ends. The CDR3 length is 13 residues. Germline CDR1 reads MRHNA; CDR2 reads SNTAGT. Here the CDR3 reads CASSRGEGTEAFF. The CDR3 nucleotides read TGTGCCAGCAGCCGGGGGGAAGGCACTGAAGCTTTCTTT.

The chain uses TRBV5-5 and TRBJ2-1, with D maybe TRBD2 (5 bases). Germline loops: CDR1 SGHKS, CDR2 YYEKEE (reference sequence). This CDR3 spans 13 amino acids. Trimming left V 5 bases short and J 10 bases short, with 16 bases between. The CDR3 here is CASRDWESGEQFF. Here the CDR3 DNA reads TGTGCCAGCAGAGACTGGGAATCGGGGGAGCAGTTCTTC.

The table lists this clonotype with a count of one. The rearrangement uses TRBV24-1 and TRBJ2-1; 8 bases align to TRBD1. The CDR3 contains 15 residues. J gave up 9 bases and V 0 bases, and 6 bases lay outside the gene matches. CDR1 KGHDR and CDR2 SFDVKD come from the germline V gene. The CDR3 loop is CATSDLARGLAEQFF. CDR3 coding DNA: TGTGCCACCAGTGATTTGGCCAGGGGGCTCGCTGAGCAGTTCTTC.

The chain combines TRBV5-1 with TRBJ2-7; 8 bases line up with TRBD2. The CDR3 contains 15 residues. V lost 4 bases to trimming and J lost 3 bases; unmatched junction nucleotides: 9. The germline V gene encodes CDR1 SGHRS and CDR2 YFSETQ. The CDR3 nucleotides are TGCGCCAGCAGCGACCAACCCGGGACTAGCTACGAGCAGTACTTC. This translates into CASSDQPGTSYEQYF.

The chain links TRBV7-6 to TRBJ2-3; D unclear. Trimming removed 5 bases at V and 2 bases at J, with 8 bases between. The CDR3 runs 13 residues. Germline CDR1 is SGHVS and CDR2 is FNYEAQ. CDR3 loop: CASSPIVTDTQYF. CDR3 DNA sequence: TGTGCCAGCAGCCCTATAGTCACAGATACGCAGTATTTT.

This clonotype was counted many times. The rearrangement joins TRBV7-6 to TRBJ2-1; weak D call: TRBD2 (6 bases). CDR3 length: 16 residues. V was pared by 0 bases and J by 0 bases, with 9 bases between. Germline CDR1 SGHVS, CDR2 FNYEAQ. CDR3 protein: CASSLASGFSYNEQFF. The DNA of the CDR3 is TGTGCCAGCAGCTTAGCAAGCGGGTTCTCCTACAATGAGCAGTTCTTC.

This clonotype was counted a few times. The CDR3 reads CASSPGTGGEKLFF. The CDR3 bases are TGTGCCAGCAGCCCTGGGACAGGGGGTGAAAAACTGTTTTTT. The V gene is TRBV7-9, the J gene TRBJ1-4, with 11 bases lining up with TRBD1. The V segment lost 5 bases and the J segment 7 bases; nucleotides outside the gene matches: 3. Looked up from germline, CDR1 is SEHNR and CDR2 is FQNEAQ (reference sequence). This CDR3 has 14 residues.

There are a few counts of this clonotype. V is TRBV7-6 and J is TRBJ2-1, with D perhaps given as TRBD1 or TRBD2 (5 bases each). V was shortened by 4 bases and J by 4 bases, with 14 bases between the two germline ends. The CDR3 length is 15 residues. The germline V gene has CDR1 SGHVS and CDR2 FNYEAQ. DNA of the CDR3: TGTGCCAGCAGCTCCAGCCTGGGGGAATACAATGAGCAGTTCTTC. It specifies CASSSSLGEYNEQFF.

The V gene is TRBV6-4, the J gene TRBJ2-6; possible D gene TRBD1, 8 bases. The CDR3 length is 17 residues. Looked up from germline, CDR1 is MRHNA and CDR2 is SNTAGT. V lost 2 bases and J 0 bases, leaving 11 bases between the germline ends. The chain's CDR3 is CASSDTGGGSGANVLTF. DNA of the CDR3: TGTGCCAGCAGTGACACAGGGGGGGGCTCTGGGGCCAACGTCCTGACTTTC.

This clonotype appeared many times. The V gene is TRBV20-1, the J gene TRBJ2-7, with D possibly called TRBD1 or TRBD2 (7 bases each). V was clipped by 0 bases and J by 3 bases, with 15 bases between them. The germline V gene has CDR1 DFQATT and CDR2 SNEGSKA (reference sequence). The CDR3 is 15 residues long. CDR3 sequence (DNA): TGCAGTGCTAGAGATACAGGGGAGGGGGTCTACGAGCAGTACTTC. This sequence encodes CSARDTGEGVYEQYF.

J is TRBJ1-4 and V is TRBV7-9; D not certain. In germline, CDR1 is SEHNR, CDR2 FQNEAQ (reference sequence). Trimming removed 3 bases at V and 8 bases at J, with 13 bases between. This CDR3 region has 14 residues. The CDR3 region is CASSLVSSEEKLFF. In DNA, the CDR3 is TGTGCCAGCAGCTTGGTGTCAAGCGAGGAAAAACTGTTTTTT.

This clonotype has more than one count but fewer than ten. The chain carries TRBV4-1 and TRBJ2-7; D not certain. Germline CDR1 and CDR2: MGHRA and YSYEKL. V lost 1 base, J lost 3 bases, and 10 bases lay in between. CDR3 length: 14 residues. The CDR3 nucleotides are TGCGCCAGCAGCCAAGTGTCAGGTATCTACGAGCAGTACTTC. Protein sequence: CASSQVSGIYEQYF.

This clonotype was recorded many times. The rearrangement links TRBV7-2 to TRBJ2-3, with D perhaps TRBD2 (7 bases). Trimming shortened V by 5 bases and J by 2 bases, and 14 bases separated the two germline ends. The V gene's germline CDR1 is SGHTA and CDR2 FQGNSA. This CDR3 is 15 amino acids long. The CDR3, as DNA: TGTGCCAGCAGCCTAAGGGGGGGCGTCACAGATACGCAGTATTTT. It codes for CASSLRGGVTDTQYF.

This chain joins TRBV4-1 and TRBJ2-1; D unresolved. The CDR3 sequence is 13 residues long. The V end lost 2 bases, the J end lost 4 bases, and 6 bases lay between the germline ends. Germline values: CDR1 MGHRA, CDR2 YSYEKL. The CDR3 sequence: CASSQQDYNEQFF. CDR3 in DNA: TGCGCCAGCAGCCAACAAGATTACAATGAGCAGTTCTTC.

CDR3 DNA sequence: TGTGCCAGCAGTGAATTCTCCAGTGAAGCTTTCTTT. The encoded protein is CASSEFSSEAFF. The chain combines TRBV25-1 with TRBJ1-1, with D hard to call. This CDR3 region has 12 residues. Germline loops: CDR1 MGHDK, CDR2 SYGVNS. Trimming shortened V by 1 base and J by 7 bases, and 7 bases separated the two germline ends.